These 21 T cell receptor beta chains came from one sample sequenced in a study of OX40 agonist ivuxolimab in advanced cancers. The data were produced by immunoSEQ multiplex PCR, yet TCRdb's version contains in-frame clones alone and is incomplete. The sample lists 55,000 to 65,000 clones, about 85% occurring once. The specimen comprised CD4+ or CD8+ T cells sorted from blood, sampled in a trial of the OX40 agonist ivuxolimab. Receptor source: an adult with an advanced solid tumor such as melanoma, head and neck, liver or kidney cancer.

The CDR3 nucleotides read TGTGCCAGCAGCAGATCCGGGACAGGATTAGAAAAACTGTTTTTT. Protein sequence: CASSRSGTGLEKLFF. The V gene is TRBV6-1, the J gene TRBJ1-4; TRBD1 matches 8 bases. Germline values: CDR1 MNHNS, CDR2 SASEGT. The CDR3 runs 15 residues. J was trimmed by 8 bases and V by 6 bases; bases with no gene match: 11.

As DNA, the CDR3 is TGTGCCAGCAGACACAGGGCGGGTGGGACCGGGGAGCTGTTTTTT. Residues: CASRHRAGGTGELFF. The chain couples TRBV28 to TRBJ2-2, with D perhaps TRBD1 (6 bases). The CDR3 has 15 amino acids. CDR1 and CDR2 from the germline V gene are MDHEN and SYDVKM. V was cut by 6 bases and J by 5 bases, with 16 bases left in between.

This chain uses TRBV7-9 with TRBJ1-2, with D hard to call. Germline-derived CDR1 and CDR2 are SEHNR and FQNEAQ (reference sequence). Trimming removed 5 bases at V and 4 bases at J, with 14 bases between. The CDR3 spans 14 residues. The DNA of the CDR3 is TGTGCCAGCAGCCCCAGCCGTGGTGGCTATGGCTACACCTTC. Translating it yields CASSPSRGGYGYTF.

This clone appeared a single time. The chain recombines TRBV4-3 with TRBJ2-3; D gene uncertain. CDR1 is LGHNA and CDR2 is YSLEER in the germline V gene. V lost 0 bases and J lost 11, with 15 bases in between. The CDR3 sequence is 14 residues long. This chain's CDR3 is CASSQEWPGPGQYF. The CDR3 DNA reads TGCGCCAGCAGCCAAGAGTGGCCGGGTCCGGGGCAGTATTTT.

The chain couples TRBV7-2 to TRBJ2-1; TRBD1 agrees at 7 bases. Looked up from germline, CDR1 is SGHTA and CDR2 is FQGNSA. V lost 2 bases and J lost 3; bases outside the gene matches: 10. The CDR3 is 17 amino acids. The DNA for the CDR3 is TGTGCCAGCAGCTTATCTTCAGGGGGAGTCAGCTACAATGAGCAGTTCTTC. As protein: CASSLSSGGVSYNEQFF. Combining the CDR3 with reference TRBV7-2 and TRBJ2-1 gives the whole variable domain GAGVSQSPSNKVTEKGKDVELRCDPISGHTALYWYRQSLGQGLEFLIYFQGNSAPDKSGLPSDRFSAERTGGSVSTLTIQRTQQEDSAVYLCASSLSSGGVSYNEQFFGPGTRLTVL.

The rearrangement joins TRBV28 to TRBJ1-2; D is uncertain. This CDR3 comprises 14 residues. Germline CDR1 MDHEN, CDR2 SYDVKM. The V end was cut by 3 bases, the J end by 6 bases, with 14 bases between. The CDR3 coding sequence is TGTGCCAGCAGTTTTGGGCGACTCCCACATGGCTACACCTTC. Its protein is CASSFGRLPHGYTF.

The rearrangement joins TRBV19 to TRBJ2-3, with D possibly being TRBD2 (6 bases). The germline V and J ends were trimmed by 6 bases and 4 bases, with 14 bases remaining between them. The CDR3 extends over 14 amino acids. Looked up from germline, CDR1 is LNHDA and CDR2 is SQIVND (reference sequence). In nucleotides, the CDR3 is TGTGCCAGTAGAAAGGCGGGAAATGCAGATACGCAGTATTTT. Residues: CASRKAGNADTQYF.

CDR3 in amino acids: CASSLVQQRNQPQHF. Here the CDR3 DNA reads TGTGCCAGCAGCTTAGTCCAGCAGAGGAATCAGCCCCAGCATTTT. This chain connects TRBV7-2 to TRBJ1-5; D unresolved. Germline-derived CDR1 and CDR2 are SGHTA and FQGNSA. Trimming cost V 1 base and J 4 bases, with 11 bases left between them. This CDR3 is 15 amino acids long.

The chain recombines TRBV7-2 with TRBJ1-3; 7 bases map to TRBD1. Unmatched junction bases numbered 7, after V lost 4 bases and J lost 4 bases. There are 15 residues in the CDR3. Germline-derived CDR1 and CDR2 are SGHTA and FQGNSA. The chain's CDR3 is CASSYDRVDGNTIYF. CDR3 nucleotide sequence: TGTGCCAGCAGCTATGACAGGGTGGACGGAAACACCATATATTTT.

The chain uses TRBV28 and TRBJ1-4; 7 positions match TRBD1. The CDR3 runs to 14 residues. CDR1 and CDR2 from the germline V gene are MDHEN and SYDVKM. With V trimmed by 7 bases and J by 2 bases, 4 bases remained unmatched. CDR3 protein: CASIQTGTNEKLFF. The CDR3, as DNA: TGTGCCAGCATCCAGACAGGGACTAATGAAAAACTGTTTTTT.

V gene TRBV7-3 combines with J gene TRBJ2-5; D might be TRBD1 (5 bases). CDR3 length: 15 residues. Trimming removed 2 bases from V and 1 base from J, with 11 bases in between. The germline V gene encodes CDR1 SGHTA and CDR2 FQGTGA. CDR3 amino acids: CASSLFRGLQETQYF. The CDR3 DNA is TGTGCCAGCAGCTTATTTAGGGGCCTCCAAGAGACCCAGTACTTC.

This clone has just a few counts. The V call is TRBV4-3, the J call TRBJ2-3; maybe TRBD1 (5 bases). The CDR3 has 15 amino acids. CDR1 LGHNA and CDR2 YSLEER come from the germline V gene. The V gene lost 0 bases and the J gene lost 6 bases, with 13 bases spanning the gap. The CDR3 sequence: CASSQESRGHDTQYF. CDR3 DNA sequence: TGCGCCAGCAGCCAAGAAAGTAGGGGTCACGATACGCAGTATTTT.

The gene calls are TRBV7-8 and TRBJ1-2, with D perhaps matching TRBD1 (6 bases). Germline V gives CDR1 SGHVS, CDR2 FQNEAQ. This CDR3 comprises 12 residues. V shed 10 bases and J shed 6 bases, with 15 bases lying between them. CDR3 residues: CAIRGEKDGYTF. CDR3 coding DNA: TGTGCCATTAGGGGGGAAAAAGATGGCTACACCTTC.

CDR3 in amino acids: CASSFPGDLAAYEQYF. CDR3 nucleotides: TGTGCCAGCAGTTTCCCCGGGGACCTAGCAGCCTACGAGCAGTACTTC. This chain uses TRBV28 with TRBJ2-7; D possibly matches TRBD1 or TRBD2 (5 bases each). Germline CDR1 and CDR2: MDHEN and SYDVKM. The V gene lost 3 bases and the J gene lost 2 bases, with 17 bases spanning the gap. This CDR3 has 16 residues.

This clone is a singleton in its sample. The chain uses TRBV11-2 and TRBJ2-3, with TRBD2 matching over 7 bases. The ends lost 4 bases at V and 4 bases at J; junction bases unmatched: 5. CDR3 length equals 14 residues. Germline CDR1 reads SGHAT; CDR2 reads FQNNGV. The CDR3 protein is CASSSSGRADTQYF. CDR3 DNA: TGTGCCAGCAGCTCAAGTGGGAGGGCAGATACGCAGTATTTT.

This clone was seen a single time. This chain uses TRBV7-9 with TRBJ1-1; 8 nucleotides agree with TRBD1. The CDR3 is made up of 15 amino acids. J gave up 0 bases and V 1 base, and 1 base lay outside the gene matches. Germline loops: CDR1 SEHNR, CDR2 FQNEAQ (reference sequence). The CDR3 region is CASSLGQGMNTEAFF. CDR3 DNA: TGTGCCAGCAGCTTAGGACAGGGGATGAACACTGAAGCTTTCTTT.

The chain carries TRBV15 and TRBJ2-7; TRBD2 matches 7 bases. CDR1 and CDR2 (germline): LNHNV, YYDKDF (reference sequence). The V gene end was trimmed by 1 base and the J gene end by 2 bases; junction bases not matched to a gene: 5. The CDR3 is 15 amino acids. In nucleotides, the CDR3 is TGTGCCACCAGCAGAGGTAGCGGGTACACCTACGAGCAGTACTTC. Translating gives CATSRGSGYTYEQYF.

V and J are TRBV7-3 and TRBJ2-3; no definite D call. V shed 1 base and J shed 5 bases, with 7 bases lying between them. Germline CDR1 SGHTA, CDR2 FQGTGA. This CDR3 contains 13 residues. Here the CDR3 reads CASSLMRLDTQYF. CDR3 nucleotides: TGTGCCAGCAGCTTAATGAGGTTAGATACGCAGTATTTT.

The chain carries TRBV18 and TRBJ2-1, with 7 bases that match TRBD1. Looked up from germline, CDR1 is KGHSH and CDR2 is LQKENI. After removal of 3 bases from V and 0 bases from J, the junction contained 5 bases not matched to a gene. CDR3 length: 16 amino acids. The DNA for the CDR3 is TGTGCCAGCTCACCCCCTGAGGGGGCCTCCTACAATGAGCAGTTCTTC. It codes for CASSPPEGASYNEQFF.

This clone was observed once. The chain carries TRBV7-1 and TRBJ1-2; TRBD1 agrees at 7 bases. Being an ORF, TRBV7-1 has a function that is uncertain. The CDR3 contains 14 residues. The V gene end was trimmed by 4 bases and the J gene end by 7 bases; junction bases not matched to a gene: 9. CDR3 nucleotides: TGTGCCAGCAGCTTAGTACAAGACAGGGCTGGCTACACCTTC. Its translation is CASSLVQDRAGYTF.

Concerning this clone itself: Germline and junction disagree at one end, which may indicate a read error. V is TRBV7-7 and J is TRBJ2-3; D unclear. The CDR3 is 16 residues long. Per the germline V gene, CDR1 is SSHAT and CDR2 is FNYEAQ (reference sequence). This CDR3 reads CASSLGVSPFTDTQYF. The CDR3 DNA reads as TGTGCTAGCAGCTTAGGCGTCAGCCCGTTCACAGATACGCAGTATTTT.